Below are 27 T cell receptor beta chains sequenced from a single sample in a study of radiation and T cells in renal cell carcinoma (TCRdb year 2020). This specimen's time point label, interpreted: blood 4 weeks post-SBRT, at nephrectomy. The sample's treatment or condition label, in plain terms: 15 Gy SBRT to primary tumor, nephrectomy 4 weeks later. Library preparation was by the immunoSEQ multiplex PCR assay. TCRdb provides this immuneACCESS table in a form limited to in-frame rearrangements. Some clones are lacking; in checked studies, under half of them reflect an unresolved V gene, and why the rest are absent is not known. A total of approximately 150,000 clones appear in this sample, around nine tenths of them only once. The ten largest make up over 15% of the sample. Sequenced material: blood, taken from a patient whose treatment included radiotherapy and nephrectomy. Receptors were obtained from a woman in her forties or fifties with renal cell carcinoma.

The chain has TRBV7-2 and TRBJ2-2; no definite D call. The CDR3 length is 14 residues. The V and J ends lost 6 bases and 2 bases respectively, with 10 bases between them. The germline CDR1 and CDR2 sequences are SGHTA and FQGNSA. The CDR3 spells CASRPTLNTGELFF. CDR3 in DNA: TGTGCCAGCAGGCCGACACTTAACACCGGGGAGCTGTTTTTT.

This clone was recorded once. The rearrangement uses TRBV4-2 and TRBJ2-3, with 8 bases identical to TRBD2. After removal of 9 bases from V and 2 bases from J, the junction contained 7 bases not matched to a gene. Germline loops: CDR1 LGHNA, CDR2 YNFKEQ. CDR3 length: 14 amino acids. The CDR3 sequence is CASRTSRNTDTQYF. The DNA for the CDR3 is TGTGCCAGTAGGACTAGCAGGAACACAGATACGCAGTATTTT.

V gene TRBV4-2 combines with J gene TRBJ2-3; no firm D call. Germline V gene lookup returns CDR1 LGHNA and CDR2 YNFKEQ. V lost 2 bases, J lost 3 bases, and 6 bases lay in between. The CDR3 runs to 13 residues. CDR3 DNA sequence: TGTGCCAGCAGCCAATTAAGAACAGATACGCAGTATTTT. This codes for CASSQLRTDTQYF.

This clone came up a few times. V and J are TRBV5-1 and TRBJ1-1; possibly TRBD1 for D (5 bases). V lost 2 bases and J 2 bases, leaving 10 bases between the germline ends. This CDR3 has 14 amino acids. Germline values: CDR1 SGHRS, CDR2 YFSETQ. The CDR3 reads CASSFGGINTEAFF. The CDR3 DNA reads as TGCGCCAGCAGCTTTGGGGGAATCAACACTGAAGCTTTCTTT.

The chain links TRBV19 to TRBJ2-5; D not certain. Trimming left V 1 base short and J 5 bases short, with 14 bases between. The CDR3 has 15 residues. Germline-derived CDR1 and CDR2 are LNHDA and SQIVND (reference sequence). CDR3 sequence: CASSIALLSGETQYF. DNA for the CDR3: TGTGCCAGTAGTATAGCCTTATTATCCGGGGAGACCCAGTACTTC.

DNA of the CDR3: TGCGCCAGCAGACAGGGTAGTGGAGTCACTGAAGCTTTCTTT. Protein sequence: CASRQGSGVTEAFF. This chain uses TRBV10-2 with TRBJ1-1, with TRBD1 as a possible D gene (6 bases). The CDR3 consists of 14 residues. V lost 6 bases to trimming and J lost 4 bases, with 15 bases between them. Germline CDR1 reads WSHSY; CDR2 reads SAAADI.

The chain recombines TRBV28 with TRBJ2-7; possible D gene TRBD2, 6 bases. The CDR3 extends over 16 amino acids. V lost 3 bases to trimming and J lost 0 bases, with 15 bases between them. Per the germline V gene, CDR1 is MDHEN and CDR2 is SYDVKM. This CDR3 is CASSFQRVPSSYEQYF. Written as DNA, the CDR3 is TGTGCCAGCAGTTTTCAGCGGGTCCCCAGCTCCTACGAGCAGTACTTC.

The genes are TRBV28 and TRBJ1-4; TRBD1 might be the D (6 bases). The germline V gene encodes CDR1 MDHEN and CDR2 SYDVKM. The CDR3 runs 18 residues. Trimming removed 5 bases from V and 0 bases from J, with 19 bases in between. CDR3 sequence (DNA): TGTGCCAGCAGTCCGATTACGTTTAGACAGGCAACTAATGAAAAACTGTTTTTT. Translation: CASSPITFRQATNEKLFF.

The chain couples TRBV30 to TRBJ1-5, with unresolved D. There are 13 residues in the CDR3. CDR1 and CDR2 from the germline V gene are GTSNPN and SVGIG (reference sequence). Trimming took 0 bases from V and 4 from J, leaving 7 bases between them. The CDR3 is CAWSVQLNQPQHF. In DNA form, the CDR3 reads TGTGCCTGGAGTGTACAGCTTAATCAGCCCCAGCATTTT.

The V and J genes are TRBV5-1 and TRBJ2-5; 7 bases are shared with TRBD1. Germline CDR1 is SGHRS and CDR2 is YFSETQ. V dropped 7 bases and J dropped 7; count of bases not matched to a gene: 10. The CDR3 length is 13 residues. This CDR3 is CASATGTDGTQYF. As DNA, the CDR3 is TGCGCCAGCGCTACCGGGACAGATGGGACCCAGTACTTC.

The chain links TRBV28 to TRBJ1-1, with 7 bases that match TRBD1. In germline, CDR1 is MDHEN, CDR2 SYDVKM. The CDR3 runs to 15 residues. Trimming removed 6 bases from V and 5 bases from J; junction bases left unmatched: 12. The chain's CDR3 is CASRDQGVRGTEAFF. CDR3 DNA sequence: TGTGCCAGCAGAGACCAGGGGGTCCGTGGAACTGAAGCTTTCTTT.

The chain couples TRBV7-8 to TRBJ2-1; tentative D call: TRBD2 (6 bases). Germline loops: CDR1 SGHVS, CDR2 FQNEAQ. V lost 0 bases to trimming and J lost 5 bases, with 8 bases between them. CDR3 length: 14 residues. The CDR3 DNA is TGTGCCAGCAGCTTAGCACTAGCCCACAATGAGCAGTTCTTC. Its translation: CASSLALAHNEQFF.

This chain connects TRBV18 to TRBJ1-4; no reliable D call. The CDR3 loop spans 16 amino acids. V was clipped by 1 base and J by 5 bases, with 14 bases between them. Germline V gene sequence: CDR1 KGHSH, CDR2 LQKENI. The CDR3 reads CASSPLTSGINEKLFF. In nucleotides, the CDR3 is TGTGCCAGCTCACCACTCACATCGGGGATCAATGAAAAACTGTTTTTT.

The chain carries TRBV5-6 and TRBJ1-5; TRBD1 is a possible D gene (5 bases). Germline V gene data show CDR1 as SGHDT and CDR2 as YYEEEE. The CDR3 is 16 amino acids. Trimming took off 4 bases at V and 0 bases at J, with 14 bases between the two ends. For the CDR3, the DNA is TGTGCCAGCAGCCCGGGGGGTCCGAATAGCAATCAGCCCCAGCATTTT. It codes for CASSPGGPNSNQPQHF.

The chain employs TRBV7-2 and TRBJ2-7, with 10 nucleotides matching TRBD2. Germline assignment: CDR1 SGHTA and CDR2 FQGNSA. V lost 2 bases to trimming and J lost 0 bases; unmatched junction nucleotides: 1. The CDR3 consists of 15 residues. The CDR3 nucleotides read TGTGCCAGCAGCTTATCTAGCGGGAGCTCCTACGAGCAGTACTTC. Translated: CASSLSSGSSYEQYF.

This sequence joins TRBV11-2 and TRBJ2-7; perhaps TRBD1 as D (5 bases). Trimming cost V 2 bases and J 6 bases, with 14 bases left between them. This CDR3 region has 14 residues. Germline CDR1 is SGHAT and CDR2 is FQNNGV. The CDR3 protein is CASSLKSRVSEQYF. Here the CDR3 DNA reads TGTGCCAGCAGCTTAAAGTCCAGGGTCAGCGAGCAGTACTTC. Based on the CDR3 plus reference TRBV11-2 and TRBJ2-7, the full variable domain is EAGVAQSPRYKIIEKRQSVAFWCNPISGHATLYWYQQILGQGPKLLIQFQNNGVVDDSQLPKDRFSAERLKGVDSTLKIQPAKLEDSAVYLCASSLKSRVSEQYFGPGTRLTVT.

This chain uses TRBV18 with TRBJ2-6; 8 nucleotides agree with TRBD1. Germline-derived CDR1 and CDR2 are KGHSH and LQKENI. V lost 3 bases, J lost 1 base, and 5 bases stayed unmatched. The CDR3 is 17 residues long. CDR3 in DNA: TGTGCCAGCTCACCTCGGACAGGGACTTCTGGGGCCAACGTCCTGACTTTC. This sequence encodes CASSPRTGTSGANVLTF.

V is TRBV5-5 and J is TRBJ1-5; D not resolved. The CDR3 extends over 15 amino acids. Per the germline V gene, CDR1 is SGHKS and CDR2 is YYEKEE (reference sequence). V dropped 3 bases and J dropped 3 bases, with 13 bases sitting between them. The DNA of the CDR3 is TGTGCCAGCAGCTCCATTGCATCTATCAATCAGCCCCAGCATTTT. Translating it yields CASSSIASINQPQHF.

V usage is TRBV5-1 and J usage is TRBJ2-1, with D hard to call. V was clipped by 0 bases and J by 5 bases, with 6 bases between them. The CDR3 length is 13 residues. Germline assignment: CDR1 SGHRS and CDR2 YFSETQ. CDR3 protein: CASSLALDNEQFF. CDR3 nucleotide sequence: TGCGCCAGCAGCTTGGCCCTTGACAATGAGCAGTTCTTC.

V gene TRBV10-1 combines with J gene TRBJ2-1; D remains unclear. The CDR3 spans 15 residues. Germline assignment: CDR1 WNHNN and CDR2 SYGVQD (reference sequence). Trimming pared 3 bases from V and 0 bases from J, leaving 9 bases between. CDR3 protein: CASSEGPSSYNEQFF. DNA of the CDR3: TGCGCCAGCAGTGAAGGTCCTAGCTCCTACAATGAGCAGTTCTTC.

The chain has TRBV4-3 and TRBJ1-4; D not certain. Trimming removed 3 bases from V and 8 bases from J, with 7 bases in between. Germline CDR1 is LGHNA and CDR2 is YSLEER. This CDR3 has 12 amino acids. In DNA, the CDR3 is TGCGCCAGCAGCCATTTTTCAGAAAAACTGTTTTTT. The encoded protein is CASSHFSEKLFF.

The rearrangement joins TRBV5-4 to TRBJ1-2, with D possibly matching TRBD1 (6 bases). The CDR3 is 15 amino acids. Looked up from germline, CDR1 is SGHNT and CDR2 is YYREEE (reference sequence). Trimming took off 3 bases at V and 0 bases at J, with 12 bases between the two ends. The CDR3 DNA reads TGTGCCAGCAGCTACGACCGACAGGCTAACTATGGCTACACCTTC. It specifies CASSYDRQANYGYTF. The full variable domain, with the rest looked up from reference TRBV5-4 and TRBJ1-2, is ETGVTQSPTHLIKTRGQQVTLRCSSQSGHNTVSWYQQALGQGPQFIFQYYREEENGRGNFPPRFSGLQFPNYSSELNVNALELDDSALYLCASSYDRQANYGYTFGSGTRLTVV.

CDR3 in amino acids: CASSYGQGKETQYF. The CDR3, as DNA: TGTGCCAGCAGTTACGGACAGGGGAAAGAGACCCAGTACTTC. This chain joins TRBV6-6 and TRBJ2-5; 9 bases are a match to TRBD1. This CDR3 is built from 14 residues. V shed 2 bases and J 3 bases; nucleotides not matched to a gene: 1. Germline V gene data show CDR1 as MNHNY and CDR2 as SVGAGI (reference sequence).

The V and J genes are TRBV5-5 and TRBJ1-2; D call uncertain. Germline loops: CDR1 SGHKS, CDR2 YYEKEE (reference sequence). This CDR3 has 13 residues. Between the trimmed V and J ends, which lost 6 bases and 1 base, there was a span of 10 bases. The CDR3 sequence: CASTPIDNYGYTF. The CDR3 DNA sequence: TGTGCCAGCACCCCGATCGATAACTATGGCTACACCTTC. The complete variable domain, with remaining parts taken from reference TRBV5-5 and TRBJ1-2, reads DAGVTQSPTHLIKTRGQQVTLRCSPISGHKSVSWYQQVLGQGPQFIFQYYEKEERGRGNFPDRFSARQFPNYSSELNVNALLLGDSALYLCASTPIDNYGYTFGSGTRLTVV.

The CDR3 reads CASSLTLYSNQPQHF. The DNA of the CDR3 is TGTGCCAGCAGTTTGACACTGTATAGCAATCAGCCCCAGCATTTT. The chain joins TRBV28 to TRBJ1-5; D not certain. The CDR3 length is 15 residues. Germline values: CDR1 MDHEN, CDR2 SYDVKM. V was shortened by 3 bases and J by 0 bases, with 9 bases between the two germline ends.

V usage is TRBV15 and J usage is TRBJ2-5; D is ambiguous. The V gene lost 1 base and the J gene lost 11 bases, with 11 bases spanning the gap. Germline CDR1 and CDR2: LNHNV and YYDKDF (reference sequence). This CDR3 has 12 amino acids. CDR3 residues: CATSRAVEEQYF. CDR3 coding DNA: TGTGCCACCAGCAGAGCGGTAGAGGAGCAGTACTTC.

The chain recombines TRBV7-6 with TRBJ2-3, with 8 bases matching TRBD2. CDR3 length: 17 amino acids. V shed 5 bases and J 1 base; nucleotides not matched to a gene: 11. Germline CDR1 and CDR2: SGHVS and FNYEAQ. CDR3: CASSLGPGGDGTDTQYF. For the CDR3, the DNA is TGTGCCAGCAGCCTGGGGCCGGGAGGGGATGGCACAGATACGCAGTATTTT.